Given below is one TCR beta chain in context. It has no known antigen specificity. Per-base qualities were not stored, and no clone one base away is much larger. The protocol used for the library was 5' RACE. The data were produced on an Illumina HiSeq 2500. A second PCR of about 6 to 11 cycles was run with a J-beta primer mix and a sample-barcoded 5' primer. Each TCR beta cDNA molecule received a unique molecular identifier from a template-switch 5' adaptor carrying 12 random nucleotides. At least 2.5 million CDR3-containing paired-end reads were obtained from each sample. The Mint cDNA synthesis kit, primed by a TRBC-specific oligonucleotide, was used to synthesize first-strand cDNA from all RNA. After uracil-DNA glycosylase treatment, a first 18-cycle PCR used universal primers M1SS and BC2_uni_R on all cDNA. In the authors' own workflow: For normalization, 1 million high-quality reads were randomly selected from each sample, with every read carrying a distinct molecular identifier. Reads with shared molecular identifiers were discarded instead of being binned into consensus sequences. CDR3 identification, clonotype clustering and error correction used MiTCR with a Q25 quality threshold and the strictest error-elimination algorithm. Lower-bound total TCR beta diversity was estimated with a nonparametric unseen species model using Euler transformation. The public reads were run again by TCRdb, first through fastp at Q25 and then through MiXCR, and only productive beta chains were kept. Every entry covers one CDR3 protein and lists the most common genes and DNA from its rows. The V and J calls were not made by the authors but by TCRdb's processing. The sample contains roughly 930,000 distinct CDR3 sequences, roughly 43% of them found a single time. Of the sample, roughly an eighth is held by the ten largest clones.

Looking up the germline V gene yields CDR1 MNHEY and CDR2 SVGAGI. From the cysteine up to the phenylalanine, the CDR3 has a length of 12 residues. Solely the CDR3 DNA is kept, with 36 bases framed from the first base. Systemically healthy Caucasian individuals from Russia, 39 in total and aged roughly 6 to 90 years, were included as donors. Around 10 milliliters of peripheral blood were collected from each donor into EDTA-treated Vacutainer tubes. Ficoll-Paque density-gradient centrifugation was used to isolate PBMCs, with at least 7 million per sample. Total RNA was extracted from PBMCs with Trizol reagent, with at least 5 micrograms obtained per sample. For every donor, flow cytometry on a PBMC aliquot measured the percentage of naive CD45RAhigh/CD27high T cells. The data stem from a study of blood T cells in healthy people across ages (dated by TCRdb to the mid-2010s). About the investigation overall: In model experiments, template switching captured about one uniquely barcoded TCR beta cDNA molecule for every two T cells. The study measured age-related changes in TCR beta repertoire diversity using deep sequencing normalized with unique cDNA molecular identifiers. Donors were grouped into four age groups: young (average approximately 16 years), middle-aged (about 40), aged (around 60) and long-lived (approximately 78). Donors of different ages were randomly distributed across sequencing lanes to avoid experimental bias. Two additional independent replicas of 1 million unique cDNA reads from the same blood draw were analyzed for two donors (one aged 18 to 29 and one aged 80 or older).

The full study reports these points: Since profiling was done on bulk unsorted PBMCs, naive and antigen-experienced compartments could not be conclusively compared. Estimates of total diversity from one million sequenced T cells were regarded as lower bounds and underestimates. Because the CMV infection status of the donors was unknown, age-related changes in expanded clonotypes may potentially have been confounded. Observed TCR beta diversity per million T cells fell roughly linearly with age, and a significant reduction was already apparent by age roughly 40. Observed TCR beta diversity correlated strongly with the percentage of naive T cells measured by flow cytometry. Compared with the aged group, more naive CD4+ T cells, fewer expanded clones and increased TCR diversity were shown by the long-lived group, suggesting age selection.

The rearrangement combines TRBV6-5 with TRBJ2-5; there is no confident call for the D gene. With the DNA end fitting TRBJ2-1 better, the J assignment may be wrong. This sequence was found in a man aged 25 to 40 in good health. The specimen sequenced was blood. The CDR3 region reads CASGVGQETQFF. The nucleotide sequence reads as follows: TGTGCCAGCGGGGTTGGGCAAGAGACCCAGTTCTTC.